The rows below give T cell receptor beta chains drawn from one sample of a study of T cell repertoires in cytomegalovirus infection. No antigen has been assigned to these receptors. TCRdb called the reads again in MiXCR, with one record for every CDR3 protein. The sample comprises roughly 920,000 distinct CDR3 sequences, 31% of which are singletons, and about 14% rests with the top ten. Material: cultured CD8+ T cells from PBMCs, obtained from culture after CMV antigen stimulation. The receptors here all came from a human donor in good health (CMV status not recorded). Some clones in this sample may be carry-over from other donors' samples. CDR3s include the opening cysteine and the closing phenylalanine or tryptophan. Fields, in order: D gene, clone size, J gene, V gene, CDR3 DNA, CDR3 protein. A D gene is named only where the DNA matches it firmly. Some rows mark clone size as missing; the rest say once, few, many or name a class of expanded clone.

TRBD2,.,TRBJ2-3,TRBV7-3,TGTGCCAGCAGCGCAATAGCGGGGGGGCCAAGGACAGATACGCAGTATTTT,CASSAIAGGPRTDTQYF
TRBD2,.,TRBJ2-2,TRBV3-1,TGTGCCAGCAGCCAGAAGAAGTCGACTAGCGGGGTTACCGGGGAGCTGTTTTTT,CASSQKKSTSGVTGELFF
TRBD1,.,TRBJ1-2,TRBV6-2/TRBV6-3,TGTGCCAGCAGTTACCCAACCTTTCGACAGGGTTTGGACTATGGCTACACCTTC,CASSYPTFRQGLDYGYTF
.,many,TRBJ1-2,TRBV7-3,TGTGCCAGCAGCTTAAGTCCAGGGGATCAGGCTAACTATGGCTACACCTTC,CASSLSPGDQANYGYTF
.,.,TRBJ2-3,TRBV6-2/TRBV6-3,TGTGTCAGCACCCCGAAGGCCCGTACCACAGATACGCAGTATTTT,CVSTPKARTTDTQYF
.,few,TRBJ2-7,TRBV10-3,TGTGCCATCAGTGAGCGGGCGGGGCAGTACTTC,CAISERAGQYF
.,.,TRBJ2-3,TRBV2,TGTGCCATAAATGAAGCTCCAGATACGCAGTATTTT,CAINEAPDTQYF
.,.,TRBJ2-1,TRBV7-4,TGTGCCAGCAGCTTTGGAGGGGCCCCACCAGGTAGCGATGAGCAGTTCTTC,CASSFGGAPPGSDEQFF
.,.,TRBJ2-3,TRBV24-1,TGTGCCACCAGTGATCCCCAGGGGTTCCCCAACACAGATACGCAGTATTTT,CATSDPQGFPNTDTQYF
.,.,TRBJ2-1,TRBV19,TGTGCCAGTAGTTGGGGGAGGCTCTACAATGAGCAGTTCTTC,CASSWGRLYNEQFF
TRBD1,once,TRBJ2-7,TRBV7-6,TGTGCCAGCAGCTTCCCGTACGGGACAGCTGCCTACGAGCAGTACTTC,CASSFPYGTAAYEQYF
TRBD1,few,TRBJ2-7,TRBV4-1,TGCGCCAGCAGCCAGGAAGAGGGGGCGAATTACGAGCAGTACTTC,CASSQEEGANYEQYF
.,few,TRBJ2-1,TRBV7-3,TGTGCCAGCAGCCGAGACAGTTTTTACAATGAGCAGTTCTTC,CASSRDSFYNEQFF
.,.,TRBJ1-2,TRBV20-1,TGCAGTGCCCGGACCCTCTATGGCTACACCTTC,CSARTLYGYTF
.,.,TRBJ1-5,TRBV19,TGTGCCAGTAGTTCAGTGGGGGAGCAAACCTTTAATCAGCCCCAGCATTTT,CASSSVGEQTFNQPQHF
TRBD1,.,TRBJ2-7,TRBV5-4,TGTGCCAGCAGCTCCACAGGGGGAAGAGTCGACGAGCAGTACTTC,CASSSTGGRVDEQYF
TRBD2,.,TRBJ2-5,TRBV6-1,TGTGCCAGCAGTCACCGCAAAACTACTAGCGGGGAGCAAGAGACCCAGTACTTC,CASSHRKTTSGEQETQYF
.,.,TRBJ2-1,TRBV7-7,TGTGCTAGCAGCCCCACCGCGACAGTCTACAATGAGCAGTTCTTC,CASSPTATVYNEQFF
.,few,TRBJ1-2,TRBV29-1,TGCAGCGCCCCGGAGGGAGGGAACTATGGCTACACCTTC,CSAPEGGNYGYTF
TRBD1,few,TRBJ2-3,TRBV7-9,TGTGCCAGCAGCTTTCCGGGACAGGGGGTTACAGATACGCAGTATTTT,CASSFPGQGVTDTQYF
.,.,TRBJ1-1,TRBV13,TGTGCCAGCACCCTTAGTACGGTTGCTTTCTTT,CASTLSTVAFF
.,once,TRBJ2-7,TRBV6-6,TGTGCCAGCAGTTACCCCGACAGTTCCTACGAGCAGTACTTC,CASSYPDSSYEQYF
TRBD1,few,TRBJ2-5,TRBV6-1,TGTGCCAGCAGTTCCACCAGGGGGCTTGGAGAGACCCAGTACTTC,CASSSTRGLGETQYF
.,.,TRBJ1-1,TRBV5-3,TGTGCCAGAAGCTGCGGGACTGAAGCTTTCTTT,CARSCGTEAFF